This T cell receptor (beta chain) was sequenced in a study of blood T cell repertoires in COVID-19. Study background: Acute-phase and convalescent COVID-19 samples originated in the United States, Italy and Spain. Sample material is recorded as cDNA or gDNA derived from T cells, B-cell-depleted T cells, or PBMCs.

The CDR3 runs to 14 residues. CDR1 is MNHEY and CDR2 is SMNVEV in the germline V gene (reference sequence). Authors' analysis steps: How many nucleated cells were present was estimated from reference gene primer amplification. The protocol was immunoSEQ multiplex PCR, while the TCRdb copy is restricted to in-frame clones and leaves out a portion. Clone size and V and J calls were adopted from that table, with D and trimming inferred from the DNA. The repertoire holds hundreds of thousands of clones, with about nine tenths as singletons. Sequenced input: peripheral blood. This TCR was recovered from a man between 18 and 29 years old with active or convalescent COVID-19. The chain carries TRBV27 and TRBJ1-5; D may be TRBD1 (5 bases). The CDR3, as DNA: TGTGCTACCCGACGGGACTATAGCAATCAGCCCCAGCATTTT. Amino acid sequence: CATRRDYSNQPQHF.